This T cell receptor (beta chain) emerged from a study of cytomegalovirus exposure and HLA in healthy donors. General study points: Later examination showed HLA-associated TCR beta chains had greater clonal expansion than equally common others.

Details on this clone: The antigen is not known.

A multiplex PCR was run with 60 Vbeta primers and 13 Jbeta primers. TCRdb's table, derived via immunoSEQ multiplex PCR, lists solely in-frame clones and lacks some. The sample holds roughly 200,000 clones, about 80% seen once. Germline trimming cut 5 bases from V and 5 bases from J; bases unmatched to any gene: 7. The CDR3 extends over 15 amino acids. The V gene's germline CDR1 is WNHNN and CDR2 SYGVQD (reference sequence). Sequencing used PBMCs. The V call is TRBV10-1, the J call TRBJ2-3; 10 bases line up with TRBD2. This clonotype was sampled from a man aged 25 to 45 in good health and CMV-seronegative. The CDR3 sequence is CASSPTSGVGDTQYF. CDR3 DNA sequence: TGCGCCAGCAGTCCCACTAGCGGGGTGGGAGATACGCAGTATTTT.